The present entry profiles one TCR beta chain with its context. Its specificity is not known. The data stem from a study of cytomegalovirus exposure and HLA in healthy donors. Study-wide results and limits: The authors listed 150 to 200 TCR beta chains as cytomegalovirus-associated. Roughly uniform sequencing depth across donors was assumed, possibly incorrectly. Follow-up analysis found HLA locus-dependent TCR association rates, highest for DRB1 and lowest for HLA-C. Several of the most significant clusters were apparently associated with common viral pathogens in a later analysis.

Germline V gives CDR1 MNHEY, CDR2 SMNVEV (reference sequence). The CDR3 extends over 14 amino acids. Trimming at V came to 4 bases and at J to 2 bases, leaving 5 bases not matched to a gene. Both 60 Vbeta primers and 13 Jbeta primers went into the PCR. Clones were read by immunoSEQ multiplex PCR, and TCRdb kept only the in-frame ones, dropping some. The table includes fewer than 200,000 clones, approximately 80% detected once. Sequenced material: PBMCs. The chain joins TRBV27 to TRBJ2-7, with 7 bases that match TRBD1. This TCR was recovered from a woman in her fifties or sixties in good health and CMV-seropositive. DNA for the CDR3: TGTGCCAGCAGTTCGGACAGGTTTGCCTACGAGCAGTACTTC. Amino acids: CASSSDRFAYEQYF.